The clone carrying this T cell receptor beta chain was found a few times. The data derive from a study of beta chain features in type 1 diabetes. This CDR3 is built from 11 residues. Trimming took 3 bases from V and 6 from J, leaving 3 bases between them. CDR1 and CDR2 (germline): MNHNS, SASEGT. The sequenced template was cDNA made from the entire isolated RNA. Profiling relied on immunoSEQ multiplex PCR, and the TCRdb table lists in-frame clones only, not all of them. Among just over 600,000 clones listed, 15% to 18% were seen once. The sequenced sample consisted of naive CD4+ T cells from blood. The rearrangement joins TRBV6-1 to TRBJ2-1; D remains unclear. This receptor was obtained from a man aged 18 to 29 in good health. DNA of the CDR3: TGTGCCAGCAGTGATATCAATGAGCAGTTCTTC. Translation gives CASSDINEQFF.